These 10 T cell receptor beta chains came from one sample sequenced in a study of blood T cell repertoires in COVID-19. Generated by immunoSEQ multiplex PCR, the TCRdb table keeps only in-frame clones and is missing some. The sample includes about 260,000 clones, approximately 86% of them seen just once. The sequenced material came from peripheral blood. These receptors were obtained from a man aged 30-40 years with active or convalescent COVID-19.

This chain links TRBV7-9 with TRBJ1-1, with 7 bases fitting TRBD1. Germline CDR1 SEHNR, CDR2 FQNEAQ (reference sequence). The CDR3 length is 15 residues. The V and J ends lost 5 bases and 2 bases, in that order; junction bases with no gene match: 8. The CDR3 region is CASSAGTDRNTEAFF. CDR3 bases: TGTGCCAGCAGCGCCGGGACAGACCGAAACACTGAAGCTTTCTTT. The full variable domain, completed using reference TRBV7-9 and TRBJ1-1, is DTGVSQNPRHKITKRGQNVTFRCDPISEHNRLYWYRQTLGQGPEFLTYFQNEAQLEKSRLLSDRFSAERPKGSFSTLEIQRTEQGDSAMYLCASSAGTDRNTEAFFGQGTRLTVV.

CDR3 residues: CASRTTPTSLTEAFF. The CDR3 coding sequence is TGTGCCAGCAGGACCACACCGACTTCGCTCACTGAAGCTTTCTTT. The chain combines TRBV7-8 with TRBJ1-1, with no clear D. Germline values: CDR1 SGHVS, CDR2 FQNEAQ. V was shortened by 6 bases and J by 4 bases, with 18 bases between the two germline ends. This CDR3 has 15 amino acids. The whole variable domain, filled in from reference TRBV7-8 and TRBJ1-1, reads GAGVSQSPRYKVAKRGQDVALRCDPISGHVSLFWYQQALGQGPEFLTYFQNEAQLDKSGLPSDRFFAERPEGSVSTLKIQRTQQEDSAVYLCASRTTPTSLTEAFFGQGTRLTVV.

The chain recombines TRBV2 with TRBJ1-5, with D possibly TRBD1 on 6 matching bases. Germline V gives CDR1 SNHLY, CDR2 FYNNEI. With 6 bases removed from V and 2 bases from J, the gap between germline ends came to 11 bases. The CDR3 extends over 14 amino acids. Here the CDR3 reads CASRASGGNQPQHF. CDR3 DNA sequence: TGTGCCAGCAGGGCCTCAGGGGGCAATCAGCCCCAGCATTTT.

The CDR3 sequence: CASSPRTSGPQETQYF. The CDR3 bases are TGTGCCAGCAGCCCCCGAACTAGCGGCCCTCAAGAGACCCAGTACTTC. The V and J genes are TRBV6-2 or TRBV6-3 and TRBJ2-5; 8 nucleotides line up with TRBD2. The CDR3 loop spans 16 amino acids. CDR1 and CDR2 (germline): MNHEY, SVGEGT. V dropped 6 bases and J dropped 2; count of bases not matched to a gene: 11.

The chain has TRBV7-3 and TRBJ2-2; weak D call: TRBD2 (6 bases). Trimming shortened V by 1 base and J by 3 bases, and 12 bases separated the two germline ends. Germline CDR1 SGHTA, CDR2 FQGTGA. CDR3 length: 16 amino acids. This CDR3 reads CASSLIWGEYTGELFF. The CDR3 nucleotides read TGTGCCAGCAGCTTAATTTGGGGGGAGTACACCGGGGAGCTGTTTTTT.

As concerns this clone: The same CDR3 also results from other DNA sequences found in this sample. The chain has TRBV3-1 (or the pseudogene TRBV3-2) and TRBJ1-1; D is undetermined. The CDR3 loop spans 11 amino acids. Germline lookup yields CDR1 LGHDT and CDR2 YNNKEL (reference sequence). Trimming shortened V by 6 bases and J by 5 bases, and 7 bases separated the two germline ends. CDR3 sequence (DNA): TGTGCCAGCAGAGGCGGGACTGAAGCTTTCTTT. This translates into CASRGGTEAFF.

The chain uses TRBV7-9 and TRBJ1-1; TRBD1 is a possible D gene (5 bases). The CDR3 contains 15 residues. Germline V gives CDR1 SEHNR, CDR2 FQNEAQ (reference sequence). Trimming left V 1 base short and J 6 bases short, with 15 bases between. CDR3 region: CASSLGLDRGAEAFF. The DNA for the CDR3 is TGTGCCAGCAGCTTAGGACTAGATAGAGGGGCTGAAGCTTTCTTT.

J is TRBJ1-1 and V is TRBV6-6; TRBD1 matches at 10 bases. This CDR3 is 15 amino acids long. V shed 2 bases and J 3 bases; nucleotides not matched to a gene: 3. Germline V lookup: CDR1 MNHNY, CDR2 SVGAGI (reference sequence). CDR3 amino acids: CASSYEGQGYTEAFF. For the CDR3, the DNA is TGTGCCAGCAGTTACGAGGGACAGGGGTACACTGAAGCTTTCTTT.

The chain links TRBV29-1 to TRBJ1-1, with D tentatively TRBD1 (5 bases). This CDR3 has 13 residues. V was cut by 7 bases and J by 1 base, with 13 bases left in between. The germline V gene has CDR1 SQVTM and CDR2 ANQGSEA. The CDR3 sequence: CSADRGWNTEAFF. DNA for the CDR3: TGCAGCGCGGACCGGGGGTGGAACACTGAAGCTTTCTTT.

This clone was counted a single time. The chain carries TRBV18 and TRBJ1-1; possibly TRBD1 for D (5 bases). V was clipped by 6 bases and J by 1 base, with 12 bases between them. The CDR3 loop spans 14 amino acids. Germline V gene lookup returns CDR1 KGHSH and CDR2 LQKENI. CDR3 loop: CASSLGGKNTEAFF. DNA for the CDR3: TGTGCCAGCTCCCTCGGGGGAAAGAACACTGAAGCTTTCTTT.